What follows is one TCR beta chain and its context. The method was immunoSEQ multiplex PCR; TCRdb's version includes in-frame clones alone and lacks a portion of them. The sample holds about 270,000 clones, about 86% seen once. The germline V gene encodes CDR1 SGHRS and CDR2 YFSETQ. The CDR3 consists of 15 residues. V was trimmed by 0 bases and J by 7 bases, leaving 16 bases between them. These data belong to a study of blood T cell repertoires in COVID-19. Material: peripheral blood. The J gene is TRBJ1-2, the V gene TRBV5-1, with D tentatively TRBD1 (6 bases). The TCR originated in a woman aged 25 to 39 with COVID-19, enrolled during active disease. The CDR3 reads CASSLVPQGSGGYTF. CDR3 bases: TGCGCCAGCAGCTTGGTCCCCCAGGGGAGTGGTGGCTACACCTTC.